Detailed here is one T cell receptor (beta chain). Its antigen is not known. The data stem from a study of T cell responses to AZD1222 COVID-19 vaccine. Study results and caveats: Donors were mostly white British, more females; clonal diversity possibly underestimated. Increases in Spike-specific TCR breadth and depth were seen after two AZD1222 doses. Of the AZD1222 recipients, only six were seropositive at baseline. Vaccine-associated CD4 TCRs spanned spike, dominant at 160-218 and 743-854.

The assay was immunoSEQ multiplex PCR, and TCRdb's table has in-frame clones only and misses some. The listing records around 140,000 clones. The CDR3 consists of 16 residues. Per germline, CDR1 MNHNY and CDR2 SVGAGI (reference sequence). V lost 5 bases, J lost 1 base, and 14 bases lay in between. The V call is TRBV6-6, the J call TRBJ2-2; D gene ambiguous. The clonotype comes from an adult in good health. The specimen was peripheral blood. The CDR3 nucleotides read TGTGCCAGCAGTAAGAACAGAGAACAGAACACCGGGGAGCTGTTTTTT. This translates into CASSKNREQNTGELFF.